This is a list of T cell receptor beta chains from one sample in a study of beta chain features in type 1 diabetes. The repertoire was sequenced with immunoSEQ multiplex PCR; TCRdb's copy has only in-frame clones and lacks some. The table records 200,000 to 300,000 clones, approximately 10% of them present only once. The sample consisted of naive CD4+ T cells from blood. These receptor sequences come from a man aged 25 to 45 with type 1 diabetes. CDR3s include the opening cysteine and the closing phenylalanine or tryptophan. The D gene is left open where the match is weak. Clone size is shown for a subset of rows, as once, few, many or a class of expanded clone.

clone_size	v_call	d_call	j_call	cdr3_nt	cdr3_aa
NA	TRBV5-4	TRBD2	TRBJ2-3	TGTGCCAGCAGCCTTACTAGCGTGTCAGATACGCAGTATTTT	CASSLTSVSDTQYF
few	TRBV5-1	TRBD2	TRBJ2-1	TGCGCCAGCAGCTTATCTTTAGCGGGGGGCGGGTCCGATGAGCAGTTCTTC	CASSLSLAGGGSDEQFF
NA	TRBV9	NA	TRBJ2-7	TGTGCCAGCAGCCCCAATCCGAGGAGGGGCTACGAGCAGTACTTC	CASSPNPRRGYEQYF
few	TRBV7-9	TRBD2	TRBJ2-1	TGTGCCAGCAGCTTCCGAGCGGGGGGCCCCGACAATGAGCAGTTCTTC	CASSFRAGGPDNEQFF
NA	TRBV7-9	NA	TRBJ1-1	TGTGCCAGCAGCTTAGAAGGGGGTGCTTTCTTT	CASSLEGGAFF
few	TRBV10-2	NA	TRBJ2-5	TGCGCCAGCAGTGAGTTTGTAGGGGCTTGGGAGACCCAGTACTTC	CASSEFVGAWETQYF
few	TRBV29-1	NA	TRBJ1-1	TGCAGCGTCGTGCGGGGGACCGGGTCGAGCACTGAAGCTTTCTTT	CSVVRGTGSSTEAFF
NA	TRBV29-1	NA	TRBJ2-2	TGCAGTACAAGTTCAGGTTCGAACACCGGGGAGCTGTTTTTT	CSTSSGSNTGELFF
few	TRBV7-9	NA	TRBJ2-7	TGTGCCAGCAGCTTAAGGGGGTACGAGCAGTACTTC	CASSLRGYEQYF
NA	TRBV14	NA	TRBJ2-5	TGTGCCAGCAGCTGGGGGGGCCGGCAAGAGACCCAGTACTTC	CASSWGGRQETQYF
NA	TRBV2	NA	TRBJ2-5	TGTGCCAGCAGTGAACCGGGGGTCCAAGAGACCCAGTACTTC	CASSEPGVQETQYF
NA	TRBV30	NA	TRBJ1-1	TGTGCCTGGAGTGTAGGGGTATTATCGGTCCTCAACACTGAAGCTTTCTTT	CAWSVGVLSVLNTEAFF
NA	TRBV6-5	TRBD1	TRBJ2-5	TGTGCCAGCAGCCTTCGCAGGGGGTGGGAGACCCAGTACTTC	CASSLRRGWETQYF
few	TRBV7-2	NA	TRBJ1-2	TGTGCCAGCAGCCCAACAGGGATCAACTATGGCTACACCTTC	CASSPTGINYGYTF
NA	TRBV9	TRBD1	TRBJ2-2	TGTGCCAGCAGCCTTGAGGGACAGACTAACACCGGGGAGCTGTTTTTT	CASSLEGQTNTGELFF
few	TRBV7-9	TRBD1	TRBJ2-1	TGTGCCAGCAGGTCCGACAGGGGCTCCAATGAGCAGTTCTTC	CASRSDRGSNEQFF
few	TRBV9	NA	TRBJ1-3	TGTGCCAGCAGCACACAGGCGAACTCTGGAAACACCATATATTTT	CASSTQANSGNTIYF
few	TRBV5-1	NA	TRBJ2-5	TGCGCCAGCAGCTTGGAAGGGGGACCGGAGACCCAGTACTTC	CASSLEGGPETQYF
few	TRBV5-4	TRBD2	TRBJ2-5	TGTGCCAGCAGCTTGGTAGCGGGAATACAAGAGACCCAGTACTTC	CASSLVAGIQETQYF